The 26 T cell receptor beta chains below were found in one sample sequenced in a study of CXCR4 blockade with PD-1 therapy in pancreatic cancer. The protocol was immunoSEQ multiplex PCR, while the TCRdb copy is restricted to in-frame clones and leaves out a portion. The profile shows about 8,900 clones, approximately 54% of them singletons. Sequenced sample: tumor tissue. The receptors derive from a human donor with pancreatic ductal adenocarcinoma.

This clone was counted a few times. This chain connects TRBV10-2 to TRBJ2-1; 8 bases are a match to TRBD1. The CDR3 runs 14 residues. Losses at the gene ends were 7 bases for V and 4 bases for J; bases not matched to a gene: 6. Germline CDR1 is WSHSY and CDR2 is SAAADI. DNA of the CDR3: TGCGCCAGCAAGCCGGGACAGGCGTACAATGAGCAGTTCTTC. It is translated as CASKPGQAYNEQFF.

A single count supports this clone. V gene TRBV28 combines with J gene TRBJ2-1; D could derive from TRBD1 or TRBD2 (6 bases each). The CDR3 spans 13 residues. Germline CDR1 is MDHEN and CDR2 is SYDVKM. Trimming removed 2 bases from V and 6 bases from J, with 8 bases in between. CDR3 nucleotides: TGTGCCAGCAGTTTAGGAGGGGGCAATGAGCAGTTCTTC. It codes for CASSLGGGNEQFF. The variable domain in full, with the rest retrieved from reference TRBV28 and TRBJ2-1, is DVKVTQSSRYLVKRTGEKVFLECVQDMDHENMFWYRQDPGLGLRLIYFSYDVKMKEKGDIPEGYSVSREKKERFSLILESASTNQTSMYLCASSLGGGNEQFFGPGTRLTVL.

Concerning this clone itself: Relative to the germline gene, one junction end is altered; a read error may explain this. The J gene is TRBJ1-2, the V gene TRBV25-1; D may be TRBD1 (5 bases). Germline CDR1 is MGHDK and CDR2 is SYGVNS. The CDR3 extends over 15 amino acids. The DNA for the CDR3 is TGTGCCAGCAGTGATGCCCGGGGGGTCCGGGAGGCCACTGACTTC. Protein: CASSDARGVREATDF.

The CDR3 is CAIGQGRDTQYF. In DNA form, the CDR3 reads TGTGCCATCGGACAGGGGCGGGATACGCAGTATTTT. The V call is TRBV6-8, the J call TRBJ2-3, with 9 bases lining up with TRBD1. The CDR3 totals 12 residues. Losses at the gene ends were 10 bases for V and 6 bases for J; bases not matched to a gene: 5. Per the germline V gene, CDR1 is MNHGY and CDR2 is SAAAGT.

The chain joins TRBV30 to TRBJ2-3; D is ambiguous. The CDR3 is made up of 13 amino acids. Trimming stripped 1 base from V and 1 base from J, with 6 bases between. Germline V CDR1 and CDR2: GTSNPN, SVGIG (reference sequence). CDR3 residues: CAWSGLRTDTQYF. As DNA, the CDR3 is TGTGCCTGGAGTGGACTGCGCACAGATACGCAGTATTTT.

This rearrangement joins TRBV19 to TRBJ2-2; D unresolved. CDR1 and CDR2 (germline): LNHDA, SQIVND (reference sequence). The CDR3 has 16 residues. Deletions cut 4 bases from V and 7 bases from J, with 19 bases between. The CDR3, as DNA: TGTGCCAGTAGTAGAACCAAGACTGGGAAGGTCGGGGAGCTGTTTTTT. Residues: CASSRTKTGKVGELFF.

This chain uses TRBV11-3 with TRBJ2-3; 9 bases are a match to TRBD2. The CDR3 extends over 15 amino acids. Germline assignment: CDR1 SGHNT and CDR2 YENEEA. Trimming removed 4 bases from V and 5 bases from J; junction bases left unmatched: 7. The CDR3 DNA sequence: TGTGCCAGCAGCTCAACGGGACTAGCCGAAGATACGCAGTATTTT. Amino acids: CASSSTGLAEDTQYF.

V is TRBV15 and J is TRBJ1-4; tentatively, D is TRBD1 (5 bases). In germline, CDR1 is LNHNV, CDR2 YYDKDF (reference sequence). V lost 1 base, J lost 7 bases, and 13 bases lay in between. The CDR3 contains 15 residues. CDR3 in amino acids: CATSRGSGRTEKLFF. The CDR3 bases are TGTGCCACCAGCAGAGGCTCAGGGAGGACTGAAAAACTGTTTTTT.

The V and J genes are TRBV28 and TRBJ2-3; 10 positions match TRBD2. The germline gives CDR1 MDHEN, CDR2 SYDVKM. V gave up 5 bases and J gave up 10 bases; unmatched junction bases: 9. The CDR3 has 14 residues. The CDR3 loop reads CASSRTSGRSPQYF. Written as DNA, the CDR3 is TGTGCCAGCAGTCGGACTAGCGGAAGATCCCCGCAGTATTTT.

V gene TRBV18 combines with J gene TRBJ2-1, with 9 bases lining up with TRBD2. J was trimmed by 7 bases and V by 3 bases; bases with no gene match: 4. This CDR3 comprises 14 residues. Germline CDR1 KGHSH, CDR2 LQKENI. DNA of the CDR3: TGTGCCAGCTCACCCTCGCTAGCGGGGAATGAGCAGTTCTTC. Its protein product is CASSPSLAGNEQFF.

The rearrangement uses TRBV18 and TRBJ2-2; D possibly uses TRBD1 or TRBD2 (6 bases each). The CDR3 extends over 16 amino acids. Germline CDR1 reads KGHSH; CDR2 reads LQKENI. V gave up 2 bases and J gave up 3 bases, with 13 bases separating them. The CDR3 region is CASSPVTGADTGELFF. CDR3 nucleotide sequence: TGTGCCAGCTCACCAGTCACGGGGGCAGACACCGGGGAGCTGTTTTTT.

The chain is built from TRBV19 and TRBJ2-3; D is uncertain. Trimming shortened V by 11 bases and J by 0 bases, and 18 bases separated the two germline ends. The CDR3 loop spans 15 amino acids. Germline loops: CDR1 LNHDA, CDR2 SQIVND (reference sequence). The CDR3 DNA follows: TGTGCCTCCGGTGAAGTGGCTTCTAGCACAGATACGCAGTATTTT. It codes for CASGEVASSTDTQYF. The whole variable domain, remainder taken from reference TRBV19 and TRBJ2-3, is DGGITQSPKYLFRKEGQNVTLSCEQNLNHDAMYWYRQDPGQGLRLIYYSQIVNDFQKGDIAEGYSVSREKKESFPLTVTSAQKNPTAFYLCASGEVASSTDTQYFGPGTRLTVL.

Relative to its sample, this clone is medium-sized. This chain links TRBV12-2 with TRBJ2-2; the tabulated D call, TRBD1, remains unverified against the DNA. TRBV12-2 is given as a pseudogene. The CDR3 is made up of 14 amino acids. CDR3 sequence: CATDRQGWYRELFF. CDR3 nucleotide sequence: TGTGCCACCGACAGACAGGGTTGGTACCGGGAGCTGTTTTTT.

The chain links TRBV18 to TRBJ1-2; possibly TRBD1 for D (5 bases). Trimming took off 6 bases at V and 8 bases at J, with 16 bases between the two ends. The CDR3 loop spans 13 amino acids. Germline CDR1 is KGHSH and CDR2 is LQKENI. CDR3 sequence: CASSPTGIEGYTF. For the CDR3, the DNA is TGTGCCAGCTCCCCTACAGGAATCGAAGGCTACACCTTC.

This clone was observed a few times. V usage is TRBV11-3 and J usage is TRBJ2-3; 9 positions agree with TRBD2. V dropped 6 bases and J dropped 10; count of bases not matched to a gene: 17. Per germline, CDR1 SGHNT and CDR2 YENEEA. The CDR3 is 16 amino acids. This CDR3 is CASRPASGGPSGAQYF. Written as DNA, the CDR3 is TGTGCCAGCAGACCCGCCAGCGGGGGGCCTAGCGGGGCGCAGTATTTT.

The CDR3 DNA follows: TGTGCCACCAGCAGACGAGCGGGGGGCACAGATACGCAGTATTTT. Amino acids: CATSRRAGGTDTQYF. The chain combines TRBV15 with TRBJ2-3, with 8 bases lining up with TRBD2. From germline, CDR1 is LNHNV and CDR2 YYDKDF (reference sequence). Unmatched junction bases numbered 2, after V lost 2 bases and J lost 1 base. This CDR3 contains 15 residues.

This chain connects TRBV12-5 to TRBJ2-2; tentative D call: TRBD1 (6 bases). The CDR3 runs 15 residues. Germline values: CDR1 LGHNT, CDR2 FRNRAP. As DNA, the CDR3 is TGTGCCAGCGAAACAGGACAGAAGAACACCGGGGAGCTGTTTTTT. Encoded protein: CASETGQKNTGELFF. Filled out from reference TRBV12-5 and TRBJ2-2, the complete variable domain reads DARVTQTPRHKVTEMGQEVTMRCQPILGHNTVFWYRQTMMQGLELLAYFRNRAPLDDSGMPKDRFSAEMPDATLATLKIQPSEPRDSAVYFCASETGQKNTGELFFGEGSRLTVL.

To note about this clone: A junction end diverges from the germline sequence, so it may reflect a read error. The rearrangement joins TRBV28 to TRBJ2-1, with unresolved D. The CDR3 length is 14 residues. The germline gives CDR1 MDHEN, CDR2 SYDVKM. CDR3 nucleotides: TGTGTCAGCAGTTTCCCGAACAAGCCCGATGAGCAGTTCTTC. This codes for CVSSFPNKPDEQFF.

This clone has a handful of counts. The chain uses TRBV9 and TRBJ1-2; D possibly corresponds to TRBD1 (5 bases). V lost 7 bases to trimming and J lost 0 bases, with 19 bases between them. The V gene's germline CDR1 is SGDLS and CDR2 YYNGEE. This CDR3 spans 16 amino acids. The CDR3 is CASYIDLGAPNYGYTF. CDR3 in DNA: TGTGCCAGCTATATCGACCTTGGGGCACCTAACTATGGCTACACCTTC.

This clone occurred a few times. The chain uses TRBV11-3 and TRBJ1-3, with TRBD1 as a possible D gene (5 bases). This CDR3 is 15 amino acids long. The germline V and J ends were trimmed by 2 bases and 3 bases, with 11 bases remaining between them. Germline V gene lookup returns CDR1 SGHNT and CDR2 YENEEA. CDR3 sequence: CASSLWGLFGNTIYF. The CDR3 region has the DNA TGTGCCAGCAGCTTATGGGGGTTGTTTGGAAACACCATATATTTT.

This chain uses TRBV9 with TRBJ2-1, with D possibly TRBD1 on 6 matching bases. Trimming shortened V by 0 bases and J by 2 bases, and 15 bases separated the two germline ends. The CDR3 consists of 17 residues. The germline V gene has CDR1 SGDLS and CDR2 YYNGEE. CDR3 nucleotide sequence: TGTGCCAGCAGCGTAGCTTTCGGGACAAGGACCTACAATGAGCAGTTCTTC. Translation gives CASSVAFGTRTYNEQFF.

CDR3 sequence: CASSEAELTGGIYGYTF. The sequenced part of the CDR3 DNA is TGTGCCAGCAGTGAAGCGGAATTGACAGGGGGAATCTATGGCTACACC. The V call is TRBV6-1, the J call TRBJ1-2; 9 bases are a match to TRBD1. Read sequence stops 1 residue before the CDR3 end, and the germline J gene provides the missing end. CDR1 is MNHNS, CDR2 SASEGT, per germline. This CDR3 is built from 17 residues. The V gene end was trimmed by 0 bases and the J gene end by 4 bases; junction bases not matched to a gene: 9.

The chain couples TRBV19 to TRBJ1-6, with D unclear. Germline values: CDR1 LNHDA, CDR2 SQIVND (reference sequence). The ends were cut back, 5 bases at V and 5 bases at J, with 10 bases in the middle. This CDR3 comprises 14 residues. CDR3 bases: TGTGCCAGTAGTTCACAGTGGGATAATTCACCCCTCCACTTT. This codes for CASSSQWDNSPLHF. Complete variable domain (other parts from reference TRBV19 and TRBJ1-6): DGGITQSPKYLFRKEGQNVTLSCEQNLNHDAMYWYRQDPGQGLRLIYYSQIVNDFQKGDIAEGYSVSREKKESFPLTVTSAQKNPTAFYLCASSSQWDNSPLHFGNGTRLTVT.

The chain couples TRBV19 to TRBJ2-3; a weak D match, TRBD2 (6 bases). This CDR3 has 16 residues. V lost 3 bases and J lost 0, with 13 bases in between. CDR1 LNHDA and CDR2 SQIVND come from the germline V gene (reference sequence). CDR3 protein: CASSIGGGASTDTQYF. CDR3 coding DNA: TGTGCCAGTAGTATCGGTGGCGGGGCAAGCACAGATACGCAGTATTTT.

This clone was seen a few times. The rearrangement uses TRBV29-1 and TRBJ2-3; TRBD1 is a possible D gene (5 bases). This CDR3 comprises 12 residues. Per germline, CDR1 SQVTM and CDR2 ANQGSEA. V was pared by 5 bases and J by 5 bases, with 11 bases between. The CDR3 region is CSVPDRGDTQYF. The CDR3 nucleotides are TGCAGCGTTCCCGATAGGGGAGATACGCAGTATTTT.

This sequence joins TRBV14 and TRBJ2-7; 11 bases line up with TRBD1. In germline, CDR1 is SGHDN, CDR2 FVKESK. This CDR3 comprises 16 residues. Germline trimming cut 1 base from V and 5 bases from J; bases unmatched to any gene: 7. As DNA, the CDR3 is TGTGCCAGCAGCCAAGTGCCGGGACAGGGGGGTCACGAGCAGTACTTC. Protein product: CASSQVPGQGGHEQYF.